This T cell receptor (beta chain) is drawn from a study of T cell changes during pregnancy in multiple sclerosis. J was trimmed by 0 bases and V by 0 bases; bases with no gene match: 9. The CDR3 spans 19 residues. Germline loops: CDR1 SGHRS, CDR2 YFSETQ. Profiled with immunoSEQ multiplex PCR; TCRdb holds only in-frame clones, not every one. The table lists under 20,000 clones, under 90% of them singletons. The sequencing used CD8+ T cells from peripheral blood mononuclear cells, collected after pregnancy. The V and J genes are TRBV5-1 and TRBJ2-3; 11 bases align to TRBD2. The sequence came from a female donor with multiple sclerosis, enrolled in a pregnancy study. The CDR3 nucleotides are TGCGCCAGCAGCTTGGAACGGCTAGCGGGGGGCCTAAGCACAGATACGCAGTATTTT. Translating gives CASSLERLAGGLSTDTQYF. Looking up the rest from reference TRBV5-1 and TRBJ2-3 gives the full variable domain: KAGVTQTPRYLIKTRGQQVTLSCSPISGHRSVSWYQQTPGQGLQFLFEYFSETQRNKGNFPGRFSGRQFSNSRSEMNVSTLELGDSALYLCASSLERLAGGLSTDTQYFGPGTRLTVL.